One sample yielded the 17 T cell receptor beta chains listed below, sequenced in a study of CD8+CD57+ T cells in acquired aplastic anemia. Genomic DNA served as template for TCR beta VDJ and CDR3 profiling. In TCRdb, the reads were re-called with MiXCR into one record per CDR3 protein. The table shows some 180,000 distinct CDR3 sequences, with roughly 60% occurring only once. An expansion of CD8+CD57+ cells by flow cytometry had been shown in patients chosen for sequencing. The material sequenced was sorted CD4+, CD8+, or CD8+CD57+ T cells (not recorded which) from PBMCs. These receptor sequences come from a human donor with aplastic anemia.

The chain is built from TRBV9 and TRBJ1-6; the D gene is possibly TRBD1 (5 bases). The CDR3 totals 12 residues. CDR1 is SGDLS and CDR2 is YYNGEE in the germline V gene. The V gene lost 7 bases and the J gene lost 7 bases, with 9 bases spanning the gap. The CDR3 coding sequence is TGTGCCAGCTCGGGGGAGAATTCACCCCTCCACTTT. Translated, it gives CASSGENSPLHF.

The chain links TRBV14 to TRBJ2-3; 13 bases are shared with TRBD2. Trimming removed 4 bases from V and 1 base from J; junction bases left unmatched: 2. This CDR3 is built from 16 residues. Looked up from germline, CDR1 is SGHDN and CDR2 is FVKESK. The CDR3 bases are TGTGCCAGCAGCCGACTAGCGGGGGGCCGCACAGATACGCAGTATTTT. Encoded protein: CASSRLAGGRTDTQYF. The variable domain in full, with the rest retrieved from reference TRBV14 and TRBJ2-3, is EAGVTQFPSHSVIEKGQTVTLRCDPISGHDNLYWYRRVMGKEIKFLLHFVKESKQDESGMPNNRFLAERTGGTYSTLKVQPAELEDSGVYFCASSRLAGGRTDTQYFGPGTRLTVL.

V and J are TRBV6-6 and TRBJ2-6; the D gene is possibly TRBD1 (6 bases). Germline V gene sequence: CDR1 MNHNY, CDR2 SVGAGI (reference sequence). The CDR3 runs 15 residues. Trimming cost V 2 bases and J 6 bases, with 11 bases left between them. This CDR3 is CASSYARGMANVLTF. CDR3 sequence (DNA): TGTGCCAGCAGTTACGCCAGGGGAATGGCCAACGTCCTGACTTTC.

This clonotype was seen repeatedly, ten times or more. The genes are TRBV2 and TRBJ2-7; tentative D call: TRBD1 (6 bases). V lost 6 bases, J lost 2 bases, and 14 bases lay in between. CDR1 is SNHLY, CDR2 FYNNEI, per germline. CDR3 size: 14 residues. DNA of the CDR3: TGTGCCAGCAGAACCAGGGGAGTCACCTACGAGCAGTACTTC. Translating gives CASRTRGVTYEQYF.

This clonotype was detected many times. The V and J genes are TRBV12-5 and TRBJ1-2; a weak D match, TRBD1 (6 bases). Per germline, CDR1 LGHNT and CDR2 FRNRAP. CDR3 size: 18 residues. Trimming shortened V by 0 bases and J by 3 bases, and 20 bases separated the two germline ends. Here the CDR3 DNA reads TGTGCTAGTGGTTTGGTACGATCGGGTTACAGGGTCGACTATGGCTACACCTTC. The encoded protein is CASGLVRSGYRVDYGYTF.

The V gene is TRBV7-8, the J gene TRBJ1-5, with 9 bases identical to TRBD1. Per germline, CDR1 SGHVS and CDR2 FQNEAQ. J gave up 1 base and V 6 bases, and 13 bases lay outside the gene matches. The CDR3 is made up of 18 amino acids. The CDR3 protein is CASSFRTGVGPSNQPQHF. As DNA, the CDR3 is TGTGCCAGCAGTTTTCGGACAGGGGTGGGACCGAGCAATCAGCCCCAGCATTTT.

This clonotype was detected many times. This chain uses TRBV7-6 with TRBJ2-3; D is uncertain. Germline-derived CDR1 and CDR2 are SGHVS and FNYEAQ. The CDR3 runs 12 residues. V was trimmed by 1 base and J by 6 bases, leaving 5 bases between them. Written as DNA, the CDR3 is TGTGCCAGCAGCTTAGGCGCTGATACGCAGTATTTT. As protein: CASSLGADTQYF.

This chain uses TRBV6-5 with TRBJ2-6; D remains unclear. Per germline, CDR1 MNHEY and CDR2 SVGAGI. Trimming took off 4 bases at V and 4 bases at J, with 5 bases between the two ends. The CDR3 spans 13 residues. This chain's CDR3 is CASSLQGANVLTF. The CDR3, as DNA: TGTGCCAGCAGTTTGCAAGGGGCCAACGTCCTGACTTTC.

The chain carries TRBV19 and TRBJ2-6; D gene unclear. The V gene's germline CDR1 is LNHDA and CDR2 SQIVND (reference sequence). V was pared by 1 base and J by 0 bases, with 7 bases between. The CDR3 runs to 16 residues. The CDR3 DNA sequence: TGTGCCAGTAGTATAGTCCCACCCTCTGGGGCCAACGTCCTGACTTTC. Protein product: CASSIVPPSGANVLTF.

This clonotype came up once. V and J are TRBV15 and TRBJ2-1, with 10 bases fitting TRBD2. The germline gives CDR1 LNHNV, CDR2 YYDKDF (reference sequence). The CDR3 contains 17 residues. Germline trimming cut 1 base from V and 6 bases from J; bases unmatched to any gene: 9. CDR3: CATSRVPGLAAANEQFF. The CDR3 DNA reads TGTGCCACCAGCAGAGTACCCGGACTAGCGGCCGCCAATGAGCAGTTCTTC.

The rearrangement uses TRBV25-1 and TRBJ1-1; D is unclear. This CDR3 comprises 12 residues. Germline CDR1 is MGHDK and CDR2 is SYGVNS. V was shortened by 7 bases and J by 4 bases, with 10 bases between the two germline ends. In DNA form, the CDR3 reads TGTGCCAGCACCGGAGATGCCACTGAAGCTTTCTTT. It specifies CASTGDATEAFF. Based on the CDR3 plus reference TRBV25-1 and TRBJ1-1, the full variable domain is EADIYQTPRYLVIGTGKKITLECSQTMGHDKMYWYQQDPGMELHLIHYSYGVNSTEKGDLSSESTVSRIRTEHFPLTLESARPSHTSQYLCASTGDATEAFFGQGTRLTVV.

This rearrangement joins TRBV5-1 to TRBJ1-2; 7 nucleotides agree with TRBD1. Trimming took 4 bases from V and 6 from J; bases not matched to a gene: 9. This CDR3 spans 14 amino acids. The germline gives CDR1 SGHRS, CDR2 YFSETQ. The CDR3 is CASSTRQGMDGYTF. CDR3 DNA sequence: TGCGCCAGCAGCACCCGACAGGGAATGGATGGCTACACCTTC.

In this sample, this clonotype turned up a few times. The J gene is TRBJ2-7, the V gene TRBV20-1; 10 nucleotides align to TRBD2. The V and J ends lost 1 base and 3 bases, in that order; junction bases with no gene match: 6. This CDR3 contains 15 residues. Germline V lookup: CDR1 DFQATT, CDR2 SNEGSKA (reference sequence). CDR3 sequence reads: CSARASGGPNYEQYF. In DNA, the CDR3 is TGCAGTGCTAGAGCTAGCGGGGGACCCAACTACGAGCAGTACTTC.

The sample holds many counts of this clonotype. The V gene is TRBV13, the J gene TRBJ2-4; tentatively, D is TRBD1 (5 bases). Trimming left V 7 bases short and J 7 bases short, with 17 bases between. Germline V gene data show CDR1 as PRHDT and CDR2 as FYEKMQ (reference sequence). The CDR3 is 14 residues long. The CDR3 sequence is CASTITTEVNIQYF. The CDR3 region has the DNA TGTGCCAGCACCATTACGACAGAGGTCAACATTCAGTACTTC.

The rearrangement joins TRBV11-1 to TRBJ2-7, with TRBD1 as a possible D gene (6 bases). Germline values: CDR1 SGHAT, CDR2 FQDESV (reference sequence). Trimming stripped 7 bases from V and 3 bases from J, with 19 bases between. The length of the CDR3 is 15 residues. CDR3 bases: TGTGCCAGCACCCCAGGGGTGGGCTTCCGCTACGAGCAGTACTTC. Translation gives CASTPGVGFRYEQYF. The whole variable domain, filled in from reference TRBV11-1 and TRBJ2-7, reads EAEVAQSPRYKITEKSQAVAFWCDPISGHATLYWYRQILGQGPELLVQFQDESVVDDSQLPKDRFSAERLKGVDSTLKIQPAELGDSAMYLCASTPGVGFRYEQYFGPGTRLTVT.

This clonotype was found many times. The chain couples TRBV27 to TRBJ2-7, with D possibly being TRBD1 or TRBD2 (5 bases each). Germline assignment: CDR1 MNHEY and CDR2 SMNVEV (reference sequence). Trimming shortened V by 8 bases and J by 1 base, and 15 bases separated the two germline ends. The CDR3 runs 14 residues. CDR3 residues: CASGTGTGSYEQYF. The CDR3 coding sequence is TGTGCCAGCGGGACCGGGACGGGATCCTACGAGCAGTACTTC.

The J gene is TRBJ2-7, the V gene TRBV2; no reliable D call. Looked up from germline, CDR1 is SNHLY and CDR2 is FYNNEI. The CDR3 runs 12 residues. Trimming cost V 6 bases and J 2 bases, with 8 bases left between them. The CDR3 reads CASRNGPYEQYF. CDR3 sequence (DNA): TGTGCCAGCAGAAACGGTCCCTACGAGCAGTACTTC.